These 16 T cell receptor beta chains originate from one sample sequenced in a study of blood T cell repertoires in COVID-19. TCRdb's table, derived via immunoSEQ multiplex PCR, lists solely in-frame clones and lacks some. This sample yields some 50,000 clones, of which around nine tenths are seen a single time; more than 3.5% belongs to the top ten. Sequenced: peripheral blood. Source of these receptors: a man in his fifties with acute or convalescent COVID-19.

This clone was seen more than once but under ten times. The junction departs from germline at one end; a sequencing error may be responsible. The J gene is TRBJ1-1, the V gene TRBV7-7, with 10 bases identical to TRBD1. CDR1 SSHAT and CDR2 FNYEAQ come from the germline V gene (reference sequence). This CDR3 has 18 amino acids. The CDR3, as DNA: TGTGCTAGCAGGCGCCCCGGGACAGGGGCGCCGCTGAACACTGAAGCTTTCTTT. Translation: CASRRPGTGAPLNTEAFF.

The chain links TRBV10-3 to TRBJ2-1; weak D call: TRBD1 (6 bases). Trimming stripped 0 bases from V and 6 bases from J, with 9 bases between. In germline, CDR1 is ENHRY, CDR2 SYGVKD. This CDR3 is 14 amino acids long. In DNA, the CDR3 is TGTGCCATCAGTGAGTCTCAAGGGGGCAATGAGCAGTTCTTC. Its translation: CAISESQGGNEQFF.

V and J are TRBV28 and TRBJ2-5, with TRBD2 matching over 9 bases. Germline V CDR1 and CDR2: MDHEN, SYDVKM. The CDR3 spans 15 residues. Unmatched junction bases numbered 6, after V lost 3 bases and J lost 4 bases. The DNA of the CDR3 is TGTGCCAGCAGTTTGTTTCTAGCGGGATCAGAGACCCAGTACTTC. Amino acids: CASSLFLAGSETQYF.

The chain couples TRBV13 to TRBJ2-2; 7 bases agree with TRBD1. This CDR3 has 16 amino acids. Unmatched junction bases numbered 6, after V lost 4 bases and J lost 1 base. Germline CDR1 and CDR2: PRHDT and FYEKMQ (reference sequence). As DNA, the CDR3 is TGTGCCAGCAGCTCCCCGGGGACAGAGAACACCGGGGAGCTGTTTTTT. Translating gives CASSSPGTENTGELFF.

The chain's CDR3 is CASSEGRVNTIYF. The CDR3 nucleotides read TGCGCCAGCAGCGAAGGGAGGGTAAACACCATATATTTT. The chain employs TRBV5-1 and TRBJ1-3; D is unclear. Per germline, CDR1 SGHRS and CDR2 YFSETQ. The CDR3 sequence is 13 residues long. V was shortened by 4 bases and J by 6 bases, with 11 bases between the two germline ends.

This sequence joins TRBV7-9 and TRBJ2-3, with D maybe TRBD1 (6 bases). V lost 7 bases, J lost 3 bases, and 14 bases lay in between. The CDR3 is 14 amino acids. Germline V CDR1 and CDR2: SEHNR, FQNEAQ (reference sequence). The CDR3 here is CASTNRVGTDTQYF. The DNA for the CDR3 is TGTGCCAGCACCAACAGGGTCGGGACAGATACGCAGTATTTT.

This rearrangement joins TRBV21-1 to TRBJ1-2. TRBV21-1 is assigned pseudogene status. The CDR3 loop spans 15 amino acids. This chain's CDR3 is CASSTNGGRSEGYTF. For the CDR3, the DNA is TGTGCCAGCAGCACTAACGGGGGAAGATCGGAGGGCTACACCTTC.

This rearrangement joins TRBV19 to TRBJ1-5; no definite D call. The length of the CDR3 is 13 residues. V was trimmed by 6 bases and J by 0 bases, leaving 6 bases between them. Germline CDR1 and CDR2: LNHDA and SQIVND (reference sequence). The CDR3 sequence: CASSLFSNQPQHF. Written as DNA, the CDR3 is TGTGCCAGTAGCCTGTTTAGCAATCAGCCCCAGCATTTT.

This chain connects TRBV3-1 (or the pseudogene TRBV3-2) to TRBJ2-5; 9 bases are shared with TRBD2. CDR1 LGHDT and CDR2 YNNKEL come from the germline V gene (reference sequence). The CDR3 consists of 16 residues. V dropped 2 bases and J dropped 1; count of bases not matched to a gene: 5. The CDR3 DNA sequence: TGTGCCAGCAGCCAACCTGGGACTAGCTTCCAAGAGACCCAGTACTTC. Its protein product is CASSQPGTSFQETQYF.

The count of this clone is one. The rearrangement uses TRBV6-1 and TRBJ1-4; D not certain. The V end was cut by 3 bases, the J end by 8 bases, with 19 bases between. Per germline, CDR1 MNHNS and CDR2 SASEGT. This CDR3 spans 16 amino acids. Here the CDR3 reads CASSDTWTRTGEKLFF. The CDR3 nucleotides are TGTGCCAGCAGTGATACCTGGACCCGAACGGGGGAAAAACTGTTTTTT.

V is TRBV25-1 and J is TRBJ1-4; tentatively, D is TRBD1 (6 bases). V lost 4 bases and J 7 bases, leaving 16 bases between the germline ends. Germline CDR1 is MGHDK and CDR2 is SYGVNS. The CDR3 consists of 15 residues. The CDR3 loop is CASSGAGGRSEKLFF. The CDR3 DNA follows: TGTGCCAGCAGTGGGGCGGGGGGGCGGAGTGAAAAACTGTTTTTT. Full variable domain (remainder filled in from reference TRBV25-1 and TRBJ1-4): EADIYQTPRYLVIGTGKKITLECSQTMGHDKMYWYQQDPGMELHLIHYSYGVNSTEKGDLSSESTVSRIRTEHFPLTLESARPSHTSQYLCASSGAGGRSEKLFFGSGTQLSVL.

The rearrangement joins TRBV6-5 to TRBJ2-1, with D maybe TRBD1 (5 bases). The CDR3 length is 15 residues. Germline CDR1 reads MNHEY; CDR2 reads SVGAGI. With 3 bases removed from V and 1 base from J, the gap between germline ends came to 10 bases. The CDR3 DNA reads as TGTGCCAGCAGTTATCCCCAGGGATCCTACAATGAGCAGTTCTTC. Translating gives CASSYPQGSYNEQFF.

The chain carries TRBV9 and TRBJ2-1; D gene ambiguous. V lost 0 bases, J lost 2 bases, and 9 bases lay in between. CDR3 length equals 15 residues. Looked up from germline, CDR1 is SGDLS and CDR2 is YYNGEE. CDR3: CASSVGRSAYNEQFF. DNA for the CDR3: TGTGCCAGCAGCGTAGGGCGGTCGGCCTACAATGAGCAGTTCTTC.

This clone came up once. The chain combines TRBV27 with TRBJ2-1; tentatively, D is TRBD1 (5 bases). The germline gives CDR1 MNHEY, CDR2 SMNVEV (reference sequence). Trimming removed 0 bases at V and 5 bases at J, with 8 bases between. CDR3 length: 14 amino acids. CDR3 sequence reads: CASSLSGQHNEQFF. CDR3 in DNA: TGTGCCAGCAGTTTATCGGGGCAGCACAATGAGCAGTTCTTC.

The chain uses TRBV9 and TRBJ1-2; unclear D gene. There are 12 residues in the CDR3. Germline V gene sequence: CDR1 SGDLS, CDR2 YYNGEE. V was pared by 3 bases and J by 3 bases, with 6 bases between. The CDR3 sequence is CASSDGDYGYTF. CDR3 nucleotides: TGTGCCAGCAGCGACGGGGACTATGGCTACACCTTC.

J is TRBJ2-1 and V is TRBV19, with 8 bases matching TRBD2. V dropped 3 bases and J dropped 8; count of bases not matched to a gene: 27. The CDR3 loop spans 21 amino acids. Germline CDR1 reads LNHDA; CDR2 reads SQIVND (reference sequence). The CDR3 DNA sequence: TGTGCCAGTAGTATGACCGATAGCGGCGGGAGGATCGCTTTTGGGAGGGATGAGCAGTTCTTC. This gives the protein CASSMTDSGGRIAFGRDEQFF.